The source of this T cell receptor (beta chain) is a study of PD-L1 blockade in urothelial cancer. Study as a whole: At 3 weeks after treatment start (second dose) and again at 6 weeks, blood was analyzed.

Between 1 and 8 samples per patient were obtained, pretreatment and on-treatment. The V end lost 3 bases, the J end lost 0 bases, and 9 bases lay between the germline ends. The germline CDR1 and CDR2 sequences are LNHDA and SQIVND (reference sequence). The length of the CDR3 is 15 residues. Libraries were prepared by immunoSEQ multiplex PCR; TCRdb keeps only in-frame clonotypes and omits some of them. The sample consists of nearly 30,000 clones, approximately 87% of them appearing once. Sequenced here: PBMCs, sampled around atezolizumab (anti-PD-L1) treatment. This sequence was found in a man in his forties or fifties with urothelial cancer. The chain combines TRBV19 with TRBJ2-1; tentative D call: TRBD2 (5 bases). CDR3 loop: CASSIQRISYNEQFF. The DNA for the CDR3 is TGTGCCAGTAGTATCCAGCGGATCTCCTACAATGAGCAGTTCTTC.